Below, one T cell receptor (beta chain) is given with its context. Antigen specificity is unknown. The naive CD8 subset, CD45RO-negative cells positively selected for CCR7, excluded terminally differentiated effector memory CD45RA+ cells. The data were taken from a study of shared clonotypes between healthy human individuals. Study at large: Donors were a couple of women and a few men aged 18 to 49.

The study, taken as a whole, reports: Exclusively blood specimens were collected; tissue repertoires likely differ.

Deletions cut 8 bases from V and 1 base from J, with 13 bases between. Germline V lookup: CDR1 MNHNS, CDR2 SASEGT. CDR3 length: 14 amino acids. Assay: immunoSEQ multiplex PCR; the TCRdb copy retains only in-frame clones and omits some. The sample has millions of clones, approximately 94% seen once. The sequence derives from a man between 18 and 29 years old in good health. This chain joins TRBV6-1 and TRBJ2-3; D unresolved. Sequenced sample: naive CD8+ T cells sorted from blood. The CDR3 DNA sequence: TGTGCCAGCGGCCCTATATCGGGCACAGATACGCAGTATTTT. Amino acid sequence: CASGPISGTDTQYF.